This T cell receptor (beta chain) was recovered during a study of T cell responses to AZD1222 COVID-19 vaccine. On the study more broadly: Second-dose intervals of approximately 4 or approximately 12 weeks were pooled.

Findings and limits, study-wide: Spike-specific TCR repertoires showed rising breadth and depth after two AZD1222 doses. Clonal diversity was possibly underestimated; the donors were predominantly white British and more often female.

The method was immunoSEQ multiplex PCR; TCRdb's version includes in-frame clones alone and lacks a portion of them. The table has 100,000 to 150,000 clones, 88% seen once. Germline V gene sequence: CDR1 LNHDA, CDR2 SQIVND (reference sequence). Trimming cost V 2 bases and J 1 base; bases outside gene matches: 4. The CDR3 is made up of 16 amino acids. A remark on this clone: What it recognizes is unknown.

Source: peripheral blood, taken on day 0 of AZD1222 vaccination. The rearrangement joins TRBV19 to TRBJ2-1; 8 nucleotides agree with TRBD2. This sequence was found in an adult in good health. CDR3 coding DNA: TGTGCCAGTAGTATAATGAGCGGGAGTTCCTACAATGAGCAGTTCTTC. Amino acid sequence: CASSIMSGSSYNEQFF.